This T cell receptor beta chain was sequenced in a study of cytomegalovirus exposure and HLA in healthy donors. General observations from the study: With further analysis later on, most CMV-associated TCR beta chains appeared HLA-restricted. Roughly uniform depth of sequencing across donors was assumed in presence/absence analyses. A later analysis showed HLA-associated TCR beta chains outstripping equally common others in clonal expansion.

While unrecorded immune exposures were likely, the donors were nominally healthy when sampled. As regards this clone: Antigen: not known.

Both 60 Vbeta primers and 13 Jbeta primers went into the PCR. Assay: immunoSEQ multiplex PCR; the TCRdb copy retains only in-frame clones and omits some. The sample has fewer than 100,000 clones. The clonotype comes from a man aged 45-65 years in good health and CMV-seronegative. What was sequenced was PBMCs.

The CDR3 coding sequence is TGTGCCAGCACCCCGGGGCGGGGGTTTTACTATGGCTACACCTTC. This encodes CASTPGRGFYYGYTF. The rearrangement joins TRBV6-5 to TRBJ1-2, with D maybe TRBD1 (5 bases). Trimming pared 7 bases from V and 3 bases from J, leaving 18 bases between. Germline CDR1 MNHEY, CDR2 SVGAGI. The CDR3 sequence is 15 residues long.